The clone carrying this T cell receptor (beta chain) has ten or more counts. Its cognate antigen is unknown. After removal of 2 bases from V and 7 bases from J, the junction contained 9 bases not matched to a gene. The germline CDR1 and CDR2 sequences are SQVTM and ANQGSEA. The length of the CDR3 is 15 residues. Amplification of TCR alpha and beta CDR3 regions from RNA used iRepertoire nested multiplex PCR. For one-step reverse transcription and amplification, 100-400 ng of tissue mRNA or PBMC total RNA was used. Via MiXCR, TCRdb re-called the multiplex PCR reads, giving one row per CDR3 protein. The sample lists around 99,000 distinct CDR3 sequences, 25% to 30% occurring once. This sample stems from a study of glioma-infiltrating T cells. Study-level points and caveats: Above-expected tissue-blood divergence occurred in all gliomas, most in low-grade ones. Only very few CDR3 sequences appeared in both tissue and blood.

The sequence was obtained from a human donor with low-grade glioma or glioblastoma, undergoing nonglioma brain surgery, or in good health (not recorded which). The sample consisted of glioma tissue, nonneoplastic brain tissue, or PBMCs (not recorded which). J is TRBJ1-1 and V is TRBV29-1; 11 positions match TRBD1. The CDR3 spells CSVEKRTGGEGEAFF. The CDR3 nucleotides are TGCAGCGTTGAAAAGCGGACAGGGGGCGAGGGTGAAGCTTTCTTT.